Below, 19 T cell receptor beta chains from the same sample are listed, as sequenced in a study of cytomegalovirus exposure and HLA in healthy donors. Produced via immunoSEQ multiplex PCR; TCRdb's table is partial and in-frame only. This repertoire shows 160,000 or so clones, 80% to 90% found once; its top ten account for 1.4%. Sequencing was done on a sample of PBMCs. The origin of the receptors is a woman in her twenties or thirties in good health and CMV-seronegative.

The chain is built from TRBV7-9 and TRBJ1-1, with a possible D match to TRBD1 (6 bases). CDR1 is SEHNR, CDR2 FQNEAQ, per germline (reference sequence). Trimming left V 1 base short and J 9 bases short, with 9 bases between. The CDR3 runs to 12 residues. This CDR3 is CASSLGGGQAFF. The CDR3 DNA is TGTGCCAGCAGCTTAGGAGGGGGACAAGCTTTCTTT.

The chain recombines TRBV28 with TRBJ2-7, with 8 positions matching TRBD2. The CDR3 is made up of 16 amino acids. Unmatched junction bases numbered 18, after V lost 7 bases and J lost 7 bases. Germline-derived CDR1 and CDR2 are MDHEN and SYDVKM. CDR3 sequence reads: CASNTPWAGGMSEQYF. The CDR3 DNA is TGTGCCAGCAACACCCCATGGGCGGGGGGCATGTCTGAGCAGTACTTC.

The V and J genes are TRBV9 and TRBJ2-3, with 8 nucleotides matching TRBD2. The ends lost 1 base at V and 0 bases at J; junction bases unmatched: 19. Germline V lookup: CDR1 SGDLS, CDR2 YYNGEE. The CDR3 is made up of 21 amino acids. The chain's CDR3 is CASSVSLGSRFSGVSTDTQYF. CDR3 coding DNA: TGTGCCAGCAGCGTATCACTAGGGTCCCGGTTTAGCGGGGTGAGCACAGATACGCAGTATTTT.

This chain joins TRBV27 and TRBJ1-6, with a weak D call TRBD1 (6 bases). V lost 5 bases and J lost 9, with 8 bases in between. Germline CDR1 MNHEY, CDR2 SMNVEV (reference sequence). The CDR3 has 12 residues. The CDR3 nucleotides read TGTGCCAGCAGTAACAGGGTTTCACCCCTCCACTTT. Its protein is CASSNRVSPLHF.

This chain connects TRBV19 to TRBJ1-6; D uncertain. The CDR3 totals 15 residues. Per germline, CDR1 LNHDA and CDR2 SQIVND (reference sequence). The V and J ends lost 1 base and 8 bases respectively, with 12 bases between them. CDR3 in DNA: TGTGCCAGTAGTATAGGTCAGAGGGTCGATTCACCCCTCCACTTT. Amino acid sequence: CASSIGQRVDSPLHF.

The chain's CDR3 is CASSSGQGYTEAFF. The CDR3 nucleotides are TGTGCCAGCAGTAGTGGCCAGGGCTACACTGAAGCTTTCTTT. The chain combines TRBV6-5 with TRBJ1-1; TRBD1 is a possible D gene (5 bases). V was pared by 5 bases and J by 3 bases, with 13 bases between. This CDR3 spans 14 amino acids. Per the germline V gene, CDR1 is MNHEY and CDR2 is SVGAGI.

The rearrangement uses TRBV2 and TRBJ2-5, with 9 nucleotides matching TRBD1. The V and J ends lost 10 bases and 2 bases, in that order; junction bases with no gene match: 8. The CDR3 contains 14 residues. Germline values: CDR1 SNHLY, CDR2 FYNNEI. CDR3 protein: CATYPTGGQETQYF. DNA of the CDR3: TGTGCCACCTACCCGACAGGGGGTCAAGAGACCCAGTACTTC.

This clone showed up just once. The rearrangement joins TRBV6-1 to TRBJ2-7; 12 bases are a match to TRBD2. There are 14 residues in the CDR3. V was clipped by 8 bases and J by 4 bases; unmatched bases: 6. Germline CDR1 reads MNHNS; CDR2 reads SASEGT. The CDR3 region is CASRRTSGAYEQYF. The CDR3, as DNA: TGTGCCAGCCGACGGACTAGCGGGGCATACGAGCAGTACTTC.

This clone has only a few counts. The chain is built from TRBV27 and TRBJ2-2; D ambiguous. CDR1 and CDR2 (germline): MNHEY, SMNVEV (reference sequence). The CDR3 consists of 14 residues. Trimming removed 1 base from V and 8 bases from J, with 11 bases in between. CDR3 region: CASSLLSGSGELFF. The CDR3 DNA reads TGTGCCAGCAGTTTATTGTCCGGTTCGGGGGAGCTGTTTTTT.

This chain joins TRBV7-8 and TRBJ1-6; 8 positions agree with TRBD1. J was trimmed by 6 bases and V by 5 bases; bases with no gene match: 12. From germline, CDR1 is SGHVS and CDR2 FQNEAQ. This CDR3 is 17 amino acids long. CDR3 residues: CASSTTPTTGVNSPLHF. The CDR3 coding sequence is TGTGCCAGCAGCACCACCCCTACGACAGGGGTTAATTCACCCCTCCACTTT.

V gene TRBV5-4 combines with J gene TRBJ1-2; D unresolved. The CDR3 extends over 14 amino acids. CDR1 SGHNT and CDR2 YYREEE come from the germline V gene (reference sequence). Trimming took 2 bases from V and 4 from J, leaving 12 bases between them. CDR3 nucleotides: TGTGCCAGCAGCTTTGCCGGGAGAGCCTATGGCTACACCTTC. Protein: CASSFAGRAYGYTF.

The CDR3 DNA reads TGCGCCAGCAGCCCGGGACAGGGTTCCACTAATGAAAAACTGTTTTTT. Translated, it gives CASSPGQGSTNEKLFF. The J gene is TRBJ1-4, the V gene TRBV5-1; 9 bases map to TRBD1. V was pared by 4 bases and J by 2 bases, with 6 bases of the junction left unmatched. This CDR3 has 16 amino acids. Germline V gives CDR1 SGHRS, CDR2 YFSETQ. The complete variable domain, with remaining parts taken from reference TRBV5-1 and TRBJ1-4, reads KAGVTQTPRYLIKTRGQQVTLSCSPISGHRSVSWYQQTPGQGLQFLFEYFSETQRNKGNFPGRFSGRQFSNSRSEMNVSTLELGDSALYLCASSPGQGSTNEKLFFGSGTQLSVL.

V usage is TRBV7-2 and J usage is TRBJ2-7; 9 nucleotides agree with TRBD1. The CDR3 has 15 amino acids. CDR1 SGHTA and CDR2 FQGNSA come from the germline V gene. Germline trimming cut 7 bases from V and 6 bases from J; bases unmatched to any gene: 13. The CDR3 protein is CASTTHRGRLSEQYF. The CDR3 DNA sequence: TGTGCCAGCACCACCCACAGGGGGCGTCTCAGCGAGCAGTACTTC.

The chain combines TRBV4-1 with TRBJ2-7, with 7 bases aligning to TRBD2. CDR3 size: 15 residues. Germline values: CDR1 MGHRA, CDR2 YSYEKL. After removal of 0 bases from V and 3 bases from J, the junction contained 5 bases not matched to a gene. The CDR3 sequence: CASSQDPSGLYEQYF. CDR3 DNA: TGCGCCAGCAGCCAAGATCCTAGCGGACTCTACGAGCAGTACTTC.

This chain joins TRBV29-1 and TRBJ1-2; D is uncertain. The V and J ends lost 4 bases and 4 bases respectively, with 7 bases between them. The CDR3 loop spans 11 amino acids. CDR1 and CDR2 from the germline V gene are SQVTM and ANQGSEA. As DNA, the CDR3 is TGCAGCGTTGTCCGGGGCTATGGCTACACCTTC. As protein: CSVVRGYGYTF.

This chain uses TRBV11-2 with TRBJ1-2, with 9 bases lining up with TRBD1. The V gene end was trimmed by 5 bases and the J gene end by 8 bases; junction bases not matched to a gene: 6. The CDR3 length is 13 residues. CDR1 is SGHAT, CDR2 FQNNGV, per germline. DNA of the CDR3: TGTGCCAGCAGCCCGGGGACAGGGCTCGGCTACACCTTC. Translation gives CASSPGTGLGYTF.

The genes are TRBV27 and TRBJ2-7, with 11 nucleotides matching TRBD1. This CDR3 contains 16 residues. The V segment lost 5 bases and the J segment 1 base; nucleotides outside the gene matches: 7. Germline values: CDR1 MNHEY, CDR2 SMNVEV (reference sequence). The CDR3 reads CASSLLGQGASYEQYF. In nucleotides, the CDR3 is TGTGCCAGCAGTCTACTCGGACAGGGGGCTTCCTACGAGCAGTACTTC.

The rearrangement joins TRBV27 to TRBJ2-2; 7 bases agree with TRBD2. Looked up from germline, CDR1 is MNHEY and CDR2 is SMNVEV (reference sequence). Germline trimming cut 10 bases from V and 3 bases from J; bases unmatched to any gene: 5. The CDR3 spans 13 residues. The chain's CDR3 is CATGAGDTGELFF. The CDR3 DNA sequence: TGTGCCACCGGGGCGGGGGACACCGGGGAGCTGTTTTTT.

The gene calls are TRBV15 and TRBJ1-3; no clear D gene. The germline gives CDR1 LNHNV, CDR2 YYDKDF (reference sequence). The CDR3 has 16 residues. The V end was cut by 5 bases, the J end by 2 bases, with 16 bases between. CDR3: CATSQLKAFPGNTIYF. The DNA for the CDR3 is TGTGCCACCAGCCAACTCAAAGCATTCCCTGGAAACACCATATATTTT.